This T cell receptor beta chain originates from a study of blood T cell repertoires in COVID-19 (TCRdb year 2020). Some background on the complete study: Samples covering the acute and convalescent phases of COVID-19 were provided by collaborators in the United States, Italy and Spain. The prospective study material was composed of cDNA or gDNA derived from T cells, B-cell-depleted T cells, or PBMCs. Deeply sampled blood TCRbeta repertoires from subjects exposed to, actively infected with, or recovered from COVID-19 were included in the dataset. The repertoires were released in a freely available public database intended as a resource for research on the immune response to SARS-CoV-2. The samples were drawn from two sources: the first 160 participants of the ongoing ImmuneRACE study, and 1,200 or so subjects contributed by 6 global collaborators. A de-identified subject ID, COVID-19 status, age in years and sex were almost always included in the sample metadata. Where HLA class I and class II types were available, the types were taken from metadata supplied by the sample provider, not from assay-based typing. Study-level results and caveats: Clinical and demographic metadata were provided uncurated, with the amount varying by source and participant.

In the prospective study, participants were about 18 to 95 years old, resided in under 30 geographic areas of the United States, and were enrolled through a virtual design. In the prospective study, participants were assigned to cohorts based on the clinical history participants reported in a screening survey and a study questionnaire. Recovered participants in ImmuneRACE Cohort 3 were defined as having two consecutive negative NP/OP PCR tests, clearance from a healthcare professional, or resolution of symptoms. Each participant in the prospective study had whole blood, serum and a nasopharyngeal or oropharyngeal swab collected by mobile phlebotomists. Participants in the prospective study had the option to provide additional blood draws and questionnaires over a roughly 2-month period. Before DNA extraction, blood samples from the prospective study were shipped at room temperature or frozen. In the case of this clone: Its antigen has not been determined. Within one base of it there is no much larger clone, and no base qualities were kept.

CDR1 and CDR2 (SGHVS, FQNEAQ) derive from the germline V gene. The CDR3 runs 13 amino acids, cysteine and phenylalanine included. The CDR3 DNA has 39 bases and is translated from base 1. V and J are truncated by 1 base and 7 bases respectively, leaving an intervening sequence of 10 bases. TCRbeta CDR3 regions were amplified from genomic DNA using the immunoSEQ Assay, a bias-controlled multiplex PCR. As for how the authors treated the data: Within the assay, amplification of reference gene primers was used to estimate how many nucleated cells each sample contained. Sequence reads were collapsed and filtered to measure the absolute abundance of every unique TCRbeta CDR3 rearrangement. For each sample, productive Simpson clonality was calculated by taking the square root of Simpson's diversity index across productive rearrangements. Imported from immuneACCESS, the table was reduced by TCRdb to in-frame sequences with V and J called. These copies leave out some clones; in studies compared against another copy, an unresolved V gene accounts for under half, and the cause of the remainder is not known. D and trimming come from the DNA, and the V and J calls and clone size come from that table. The sample yields around 360,000 clones; roughly nine tenths were counted once. About 3% of the sample lies in the top ten.

Sequencing was performed on PBMCs or T cells enriched from blood (not recorded which). The chain is encoded by TRBV7-8 joined to TRBJ1-2; there is no confident call for the D gene. The source of this sequence is a woman between 25 and 40 years old who had recovered from COVID-19. At the DNA level, the sequence is TGTGCCAGCAGCTTAGTTTCGGCAGGTGGCTACACCTTC. This is translated as CASSLVSAGGYTF.